The source of this TCR beta chain is a study of cytomegalovirus exposure and HLA in healthy donors. Study summary: The study placed around 80% of its approximately 400 genotyped donors in the Caucasian-associated ancestry cluster.

The PCR had 60 Vbeta and 13 Jbeta primers. Assay: immunoSEQ multiplex PCR; the TCRdb copy retains only in-frame clones and omits some. The sample includes about 150,000 clones, around 83% of them seen just once. Though nominally healthy at sampling, donors likely had unrecorded immune exposures. The length of the CDR3 is 12 residues. V was pared by 3 bases and J by 10 bases, with 7 bases between. CDR1 is MNHEY, CDR2 SMNVEV, per germline (reference sequence). The specimen was PBMCs. The TCR was taken from a woman in her forties or fifties in good health and CMV-seropositive. The chain links TRBV27 to TRBJ1-6; tentative D call: TRBD1 (5 bases). The CDR3 DNA reads TGTGCCAGCAGTTTGCGGGACTCACCCCTCCACTTT. Translating it yields CASSLRDSPLHF.